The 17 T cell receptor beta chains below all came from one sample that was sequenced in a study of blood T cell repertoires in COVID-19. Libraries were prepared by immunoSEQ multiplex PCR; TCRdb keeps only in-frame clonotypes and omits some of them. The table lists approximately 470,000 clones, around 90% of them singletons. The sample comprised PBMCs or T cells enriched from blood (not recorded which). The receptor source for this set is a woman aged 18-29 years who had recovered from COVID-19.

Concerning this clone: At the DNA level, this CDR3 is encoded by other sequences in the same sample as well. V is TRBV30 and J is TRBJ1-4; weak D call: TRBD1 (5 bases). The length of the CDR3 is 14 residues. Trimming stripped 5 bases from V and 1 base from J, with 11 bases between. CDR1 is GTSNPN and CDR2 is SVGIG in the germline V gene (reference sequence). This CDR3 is CAWGPGGTNEKLFF. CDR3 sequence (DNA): TGTGCCTGGGGGCCCGGGGGAACTAATGAAAAACTGTTTTTT.

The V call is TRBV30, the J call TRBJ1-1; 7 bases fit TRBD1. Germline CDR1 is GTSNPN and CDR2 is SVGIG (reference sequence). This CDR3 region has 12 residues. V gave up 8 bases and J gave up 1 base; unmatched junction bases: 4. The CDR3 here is CAMDRTNTEAFF. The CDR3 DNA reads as TGTGCCATGGACAGGACGAACACTGAAGCTTTCTTT.

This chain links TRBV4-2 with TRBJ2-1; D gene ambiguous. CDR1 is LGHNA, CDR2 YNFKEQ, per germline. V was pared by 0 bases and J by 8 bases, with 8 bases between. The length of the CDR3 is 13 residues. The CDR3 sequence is CASSQDQRDEQFF. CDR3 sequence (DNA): TGTGCCAGCAGCCAAGATCAGCGAGATGAGCAGTTCTTC.

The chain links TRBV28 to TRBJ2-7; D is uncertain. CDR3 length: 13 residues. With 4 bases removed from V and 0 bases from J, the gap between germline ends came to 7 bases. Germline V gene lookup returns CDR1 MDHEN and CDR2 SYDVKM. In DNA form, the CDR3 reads TGTGCCAGCAGTTCTCCAGTCTCCTACGAGCAGTACTTC. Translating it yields CASSSPVSYEQYF.

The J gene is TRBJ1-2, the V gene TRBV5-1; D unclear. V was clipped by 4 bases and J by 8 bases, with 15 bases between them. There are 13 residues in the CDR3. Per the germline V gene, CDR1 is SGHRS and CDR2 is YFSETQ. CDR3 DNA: TGCGCCAGCAGCGAGACGGTCGGAGGAGGCTACACCTTC. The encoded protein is CASSETVGGGYTF. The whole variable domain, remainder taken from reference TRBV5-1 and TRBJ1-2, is KAGVTQTPRYLIKTRGQQVTLSCSPISGHRSVSWYQQTPGQGLQFLFEYFSETQRNKGNFPGRFSGRQFSNSRSEMNVSTLELGDSALYLCASSETVGGGYTFGSGTRLTVV.

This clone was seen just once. The CDR3 DNA sequence: TGTGCCAGCAGCTTGGTCGCGGGGTCGTCCTACGAGCAGTACTTC. It is translated as CASSLVAGSSYEQYF. The rearrangement uses TRBV5-4 and TRBJ2-7, with TRBD2 as a possible D gene (6 bases). Germline lookup yields CDR1 SGHNT and CDR2 YYREEE (reference sequence). Trimming shortened V by 0 bases and J by 1 base, and 11 bases separated the two germline ends. CDR3 length equals 15 residues. The whole variable domain, remainder taken from reference TRBV5-4 and TRBJ2-7, is ETGVTQSPTHLIKTRGQQVTLRCSSQSGHNTVSWYQQALGQGPQFIFQYYREEENGRGNFPPRFSGLQFPNYSSELNVNALELDDSALYLCASSLVAGSSYEQYFGPGTRLTVT.

Written as DNA, the CDR3 is TGCAGCGTCGGGGGTACTAGCGGGGCGTCCTACGAGCAGTACTTC. Its protein is CSVGGTSGASYEQYF. The rearrangement links TRBV29-1 to TRBJ2-7, with TRBD2 matching 10 bases. CDR1 and CDR2 from the germline V gene are SQVTM and ANQGSEA. The CDR3 sequence is 15 residues long. With V trimmed by 6 bases and J by 1 base, 9 bases remained unmatched.

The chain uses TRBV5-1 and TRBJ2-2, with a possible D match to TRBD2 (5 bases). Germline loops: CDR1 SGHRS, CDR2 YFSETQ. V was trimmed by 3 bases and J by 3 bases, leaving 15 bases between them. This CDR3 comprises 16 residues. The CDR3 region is CASSSSRGSYTGELFF. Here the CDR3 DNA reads TGCGCCAGCAGCTCTTCCCGGGGTTCCTACACCGGGGAGCTGTTTTTT.

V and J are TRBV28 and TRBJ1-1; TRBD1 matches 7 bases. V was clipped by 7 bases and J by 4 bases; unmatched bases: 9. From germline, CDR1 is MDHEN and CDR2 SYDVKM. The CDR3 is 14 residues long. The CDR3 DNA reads TGTGCCAGCATTCCAGACAGGGTCGTCACTGAAGCTTTCTTT. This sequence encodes CASIPDRVVTEAFF.

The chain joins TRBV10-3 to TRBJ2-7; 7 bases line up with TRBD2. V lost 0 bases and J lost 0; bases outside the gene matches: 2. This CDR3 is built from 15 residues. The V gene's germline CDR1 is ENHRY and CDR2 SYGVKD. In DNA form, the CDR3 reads TGTGCCATCAGTGAGTCGGGGGAGGGCTCCTACGAGCAGTACTTC. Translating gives CAISESGEGSYEQYF.

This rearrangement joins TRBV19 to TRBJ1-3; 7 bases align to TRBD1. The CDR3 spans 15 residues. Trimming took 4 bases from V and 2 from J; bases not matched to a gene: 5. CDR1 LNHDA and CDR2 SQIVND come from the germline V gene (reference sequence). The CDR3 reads CASSRDRETGNTIYF. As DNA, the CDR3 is TGTGCCAGTAGTAGAGACAGGGAAACTGGAAACACCATATATTTT.

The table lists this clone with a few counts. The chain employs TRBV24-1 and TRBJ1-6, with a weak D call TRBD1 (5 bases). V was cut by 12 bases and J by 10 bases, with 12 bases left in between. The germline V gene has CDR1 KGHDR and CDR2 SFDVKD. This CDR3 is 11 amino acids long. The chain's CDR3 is CAPAGDSPLHF. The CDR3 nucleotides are TGTGCCCCCGCGGGGGACTCACCCCTCCACTTT.

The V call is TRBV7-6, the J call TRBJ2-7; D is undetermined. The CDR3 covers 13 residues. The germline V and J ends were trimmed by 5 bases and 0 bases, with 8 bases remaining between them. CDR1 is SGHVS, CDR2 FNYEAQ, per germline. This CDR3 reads CASSPLNSYEQYF. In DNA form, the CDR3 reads TGTGCCAGCAGCCCGTTAAACTCCTACGAGCAGTACTTC.

The CDR3 spells CASSDRGDSPLHF. As DNA, the CDR3 is TGTGCCAGCAGTGACAGGGGGGATTCACCCCTCCACTTT. V gene TRBV6-1 combines with J gene TRBJ1-6; 7 bases align to TRBD1. The V and J ends lost 3 bases and 8 bases, in that order; junction bases with no gene match: 1. The CDR3 runs to 13 residues. Per germline, CDR1 MNHNS and CDR2 SASEGT.

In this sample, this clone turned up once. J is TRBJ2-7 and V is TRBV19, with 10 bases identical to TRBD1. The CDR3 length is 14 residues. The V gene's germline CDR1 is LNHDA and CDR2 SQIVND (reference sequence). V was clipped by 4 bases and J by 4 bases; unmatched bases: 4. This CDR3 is CASSRRTGGYEQYF. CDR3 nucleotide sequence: TGTGCCAGTAGTAGACGGACAGGGGGATACGAGCAGTACTTC.

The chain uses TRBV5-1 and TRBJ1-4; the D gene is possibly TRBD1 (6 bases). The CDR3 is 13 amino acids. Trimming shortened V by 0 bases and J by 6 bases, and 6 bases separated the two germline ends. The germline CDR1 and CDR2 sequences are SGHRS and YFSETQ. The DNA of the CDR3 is TGCGCCAGCAGCTTGGGGACAGATGAAAAACTGTTTTTT. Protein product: CASSLGTDEKLFF. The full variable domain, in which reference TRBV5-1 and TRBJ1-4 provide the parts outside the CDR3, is KAGVTQTPRYLIKTRGQQVTLSCSPISGHRSVSWYQQTPGQGLQFLFEYFSETQRNKGNFPGRFSGRQFSNSRSEMNVSTLELGDSALYLCASSLGTDEKLFFGSGTQLSVL.

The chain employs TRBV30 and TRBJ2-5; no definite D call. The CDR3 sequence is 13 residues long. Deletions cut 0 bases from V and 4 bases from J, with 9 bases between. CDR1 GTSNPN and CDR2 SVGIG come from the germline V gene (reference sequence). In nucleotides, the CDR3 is TGTGCCTGGAGTGTGTATAGGAGAGAGACCCAGTACTTC. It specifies CAWSVYRRETQYF.